A selection of T cell receptor beta chains follows, all from one sample in a study of T cell repertoires in cytomegalovirus infection. TCRdb called the reads again in MiXCR, with one record for every CDR3 protein. The sample consists of under 850,000 distinct CDR3 sequences, around 35% of them appearing once. Which antigens these TCRs recognize remains unknown. The sequencing here drew on cultured PBMCs, taken from culture after CMV antigen stimulation. The receptors derive from a human donor in good health (CMV status not recorded). Some clones in this sample may be carry-over from other donors' samples. The CDR3 runs from the conserved cysteine through the conserved F or W. D genes are given only for firm matches. The size field is filled for only some rows; it gives once, few, many or a size class.

cdr3_nt cdr3_aa j_call d_call v_call clone_size
TGCGCCAGCAGTCTTAAGAATGAAATGAACACTGAAGCTTTCTTT CASSLKNEMNTEAFF TRBJ1-1 . TRBV23-1 .
TGTGCCAGCAGCTTAGAGACAGGGGGGGCCCAAGAGACCCAGTACTTC CASSLETGGAQETQYF TRBJ2-5 TRBD1 TRBV11-3 many
TGCAGTGCTTCCGGGACCCCAAGCTCCTACAATGAGCAGTTCTTC CSASGTPSSYNEQFF TRBJ2-1 . TRBV20-1 .
TGTGCCTCCCGGGTGGGGAGACAAGAGACCCAGTACTTC CASRVGRQETQYF TRBJ2-5 . TRBV10-3 .
TGTGCCAGCTCCGGACCCGGAAGTAATGGCTACACCTTC CASSGPGSNGYTF TRBJ1-2 . TRBV11-2 once
TGTGCCAGCAGTTCGGGACTAGCGGTGCGGTACGAGCAGTACTTC CASSSGLAVRYEQYF TRBJ2-7 TRBD2 TRBV6-2/TRBV6-3 .
TGTGCCAGCAACCTGGGGGGGCGCAGTAAGTTCTTC CASNLGGRSKFF TRBJ2-1 . TRBV12-3/TRBV12-4 few
TGTGCCAGCAGTCGACGTTTCGGCGCAACTAATGAAAAACTGTTTTTT CASSRRFGATNEKLFF TRBJ1-4 . TRBV6-1 .
TGTGCCAGCAGTCCCGTGTGGACAGAGGTGGGGAACATTCAGTACTTC CASSPVWTEVGNIQYF TRBJ2-4 . TRBV7-9 few
TGTGCCAGCAGCTTCGTGACTACCGGGGAGCTGTTTTTT CASSFVTTGELFF TRBJ2-2 . TRBV7-2 few
TGCAGTGCTAGAGAGGCTCGGACGGGCGAGCAGTACTTC CSAREARTGEQYF TRBJ2-7 . TRBV20-1 once
TGTGCCAGCAGCTCCGGGGACAGGGTGAACACTGAAGCTTTCTTT CASSSGDRVNTEAFF TRBJ1-1 TRBD1 TRBV7-6 few
TGTGCCAGCAGCAAGAAGGGACAGGGTGTATCTAGCACAGATACGCAGTATTTT CASSKKGQGVSSTDTQYF TRBJ2-3 TRBD1 TRBV7-2 many
TGTGTTTCAGTGGCCGGCTACAATGAGCAGTTCTTC CVSVAGYNEQFF TRBJ2-1 . TRBV7-8 few
TGTGCCAGCAGCTTAGCCCTTCGGGGAGGGCGCTACGAGCAGTACTTC CASSLALRGGRYEQYF TRBJ2-7 TRBD2 TRBV7-6 .
TGTGCCAGCTCGGCCACCCTACCTAGCCCAGGGGATACGCAGTATTTT CASSATLPSPGDTQYF TRBJ2-3 . TRBV6-6 few
TGTGCCAGCAGCCGCTGGACAGGTGACAATAGCGGGCGCGGGACCGGGGAGCTGTTTTTT CASSRWTGDNSGRGTGELFF TRBJ2-2 . TRBV7-9 .
TGTGCCAGCAGTGCCGGGACAGGGTTCTACGAGCAGTACTTC CASSAGTGFYEQYF TRBJ2-7 TRBD1 TRBV25-1 few
TGTGCCAGCAGTTCACCCGGGACAACCTACGAGCAGTACTTC CASSSPGTTYEQYF TRBJ2-7 . TRBV28 .
TGTGCCACCGCCGCAGGACAGGGAAGACGAGATACGCAGTATTTT CATAAGQGRRDTQYF TRBJ2-3 TRBD1 TRBV24-1 .
TGTGCCAGCAGTTACGCTACGTATAGCGGGAGGAGGTACGAGCAGTACTTC CASSYATYSGRRYEQYF TRBJ2-7 TRBD2 TRBV6-2/TRBV6-3 once
TGTGCCAGTAGTATTGGTGGTGAGCAGTTCTTC CASSIGGEQFF TRBJ2-1 . TRBV19 few
TGTGCCAGCAGCCCTTGGGGGGAGGGTTCAGATACGCAGTATTTT CASSPWGEGSDTQYF TRBJ2-3 TRBD2 TRBV6-1 .
TGTGCCAGCAGGCTAAGCCGAATTCCCTATAATTCACCCCTCCACTTT CASRLSRIPYNSPLHF TRBJ1-6 . TRBV7-8 .
TGTGCCAGCAGCTTTGGACAGGGGGAGGCTCAGCCCCAGCATTTT CASSFGQGEAQPQHF TRBJ1-5 TRBD1 TRBV7-6 .
TGTGCCAGCAGCCAAGTAGTGGGGGGGGGAGAGACCCAGTACTTC CASSQVVGGGETQYF TRBJ2-5 TRBD2 TRBV7-2 .
TGTGCCAGCAGCTTAGCGAGGGAGGCCAAAAACATTCAGTACTTC CASSLAREAKNIQYF TRBJ2-4 . TRBV7-2 .
TGTGCCACCAGCAGAGGAGGCAGGACAGGGTATGAAAAACTGTTTTTT CATSRGGRTGYEKLFF TRBJ1-4 TRBD1 TRBV15 .
TGCGCCAGCAGCCGGACAACCGGGACAGGCTACGAGCAGTACTTC CASSRTTGTGYEQYF TRBJ2-7 TRBD1 TRBV4-1 once
TGTGCCAGCCAAAAGAGCCCGACAGATCAAGAGACCCAGTACTTC CASQKSPTDQETQYF TRBJ2-5 . TRBV19 .
TGTGCCAGCAGCTTAAAGTGGGAGGTTGTTTTAGCAGATACGCAGTATTTT CASSLKWEVVLADTQYF TRBJ2-3 . TRBV7-2 many
TGTGCCAGCAGCGGGGACTTAGAAATGAACACTGAAGCTTTCTTT CASSGDLEMNTEAFF TRBJ1-1 . TRBV5-6 .
TGTGCCAGCAGCTTAGATGCAGTGCCACCCAATGAGCAGTTCTTC CASSLDAVPPNEQFF TRBJ2-1 . TRBV11-2 .
TGCAGTGCTAGAGATAAGGGGGAGGGAACCTACGAGCAGTACTTC CSARDKGEGTYEQYF TRBJ2-7 . TRBV20-1 .
TGTGCCAGCAGTGGGCGGGAGGGCGGTTGGAATGAGCAGTTCTTC CASSGREGGWNEQFF TRBJ2-1 TRBD2 TRBV6-6 .
TGTGCCAGCAGCCTGACAGGGACGCAAACTAATGAAAAACTGTTTTTT CASSLTGTQTNEKLFF TRBJ1-4 TRBD1 TRBV7-6 many
TGCAGTGCTCCAGTCAGGATAGATAACACTGAAGCTTTCTTT CSAPVRIDNTEAFF TRBJ1-1 . TRBV20-1 .
TGCAGTGCTAGAGAGGACAGGGGGTCCGGCTACACCTTC CSAREDRGSGYTF TRBJ1-2 TRBD1 TRBV20-1 .
TGTGCCAGCAGCTTAGCCTTCGCCGGGGAGCTGTTTTTT CASSLAFAGELFF TRBJ2-2 . TRBV7-2 few
TGTGCCAGCAGCCAGTACCAAGAGACCCAGTACTTC CASSQYQETQYF TRBJ2-5 . TRBV7-6 many
TGTGCCATCAGTGCCCCAAGTCGGGAGGGCCTGTATGAGCAGTTCTTC CAISAPSREGLYEQFF TRBJ2-1 TRBD2 TRBV10-3 few
TGTGCCAGCTCACCTTCGATTAGCTACAATGAGCAGTTCTTC CASSPSISYNEQFF TRBJ2-1 . TRBV18 .
TGTGCCAGCAGCCTCGGGGGGGGCTTGTGGGGTTCACCCCTCCACTTT CASSLGGGLWGSPLHF TRBJ1-6 . TRBV6-6 few
TGTGCCAGCAGTTTCCCGACTAGCGCGGACCAAGAGACCCAGTACTTC CASSFPTSADQETQYF TRBJ2-5 TRBD2 TRBV28 few
TGTGCCAGCCTCCGGGACGAGCAGTACTTC CASLRDEQYF TRBJ2-7 . TRBV18 .
TGTGCCAGCAGCTTGGGGACAGGGAGGTTTTGGAACACTGAAGCTTTCTTT CASSLGTGRFWNTEAFF TRBJ1-1 TRBD1 TRBV7-6 .
TGCGCCAGCAGCCAGCCCGCGGGGCCAGTAAATGAAAAACTGTTTTTT CASSQPAGPVNEKLFF TRBJ1-4 . TRBV4-1 .
TGTGCCAGCAGTTTAAGGGGCGCCCCCCACGAGCAGTACTTC CASSLRGAPHEQYF TRBJ2-7 . TRBV28 .
TGTGCCAGCAGAGTCTTCGGGACAGGGAGGGGTGGCTACACCTTC CASRVFGTGRGGYTF TRBJ1-2 TRBD1 TRBV6-2/TRBV6-3 few
TGTGCCAGCAGCCCTGGACAGGGTGTGCATAATTCACCCCTCCACTTT CASSPGQGVHNSPLHF TRBJ1-6 TRBD1 TRBV5-4 .
TGCAGCGGGACAGGACAGGGATACCAAGCTTTCTTT CSGTGQGYQAFF TRBJ1-1 TRBD1 TRBV29-1 .
TGTGCCAGCAGTTGGGACAGTCGACCTTCTGGAAACACCATATATTTT CASSWDSRPSGNTIYF TRBJ1-3 TRBD1 TRBV6-5 few
TGTGCCAGCAGCACGAGACTAGAAGAGACCCAGTACTTC CASSTRLEETQYF TRBJ2-5 . TRBV5-4 few
TGTGCCAGCAGGGCGCAGCGGAGCACAGATACGCAGTATTTT CASRAQRSTDTQYF TRBJ2-3 . TRBV7-2 .